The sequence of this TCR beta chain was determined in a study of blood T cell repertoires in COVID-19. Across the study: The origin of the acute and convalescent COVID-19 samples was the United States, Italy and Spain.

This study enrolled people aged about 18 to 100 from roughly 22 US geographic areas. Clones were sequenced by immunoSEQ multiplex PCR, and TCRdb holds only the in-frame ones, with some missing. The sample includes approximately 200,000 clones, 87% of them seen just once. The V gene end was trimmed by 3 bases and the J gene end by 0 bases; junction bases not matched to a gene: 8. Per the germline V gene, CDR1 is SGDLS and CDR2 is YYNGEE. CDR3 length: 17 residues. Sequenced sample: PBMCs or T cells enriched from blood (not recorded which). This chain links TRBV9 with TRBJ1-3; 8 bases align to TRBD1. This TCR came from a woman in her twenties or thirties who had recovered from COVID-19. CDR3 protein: CASSAGQGQFSGNTIYF. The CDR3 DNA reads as TGTGCCAGCAGCGCTGGACAGGGCCAATTCTCTGGAAACACCATATATTTT. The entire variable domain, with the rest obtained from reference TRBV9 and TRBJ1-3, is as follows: DSGVTQTPKHLITATGQRVTLRCSPRSGDLSVYWYQQSLDQGLQFLIQYYNGEERAKGNILERFSAQQFPDLHSELNLSSLELGDSALYFCASSAGQGQFSGNTIYFGEGSWLTVV.